The following is a TCR beta chain sequence with its context. No antigen is known for it. Per-base quality was not reported, and no clone a single base away is much larger than it. The trial excluded patients who had a history of autoimmune disease or who were on systemic immunosuppression. In every dose cohort, peripheral blood was drawn for TCR sequencing at baseline, cycle 4 day 1, and cycle 7 day 1. Samples came from an open-label, multicenter, first-in-human phase I dose-escalation trial of ivuxolimab. Adults with locally advanced or metastatic melanoma, renal cell, hepatocellular, or head and neck squamous cell carcinoma were enrolled in the trial. CD4+ and CD8+ T cells were sorted separately from peripheral blood before TCR sequencing. This specimen comes from a study of OX40 agonist ivuxolimab in advanced cancers. Some background on the complete study: Ivuxolimab was an agonistic, fully human IgG2 monoclonal antibody directed against OX40 (CD134), a costimulatory receptor. Intravenous ivuxolimab was administered to patients every 2 weeks at six dose levels: 0.01, 0.1, 0.3, 1.5, 3 and 10 mg/kg. Of the approximately 54 dose-escalation patients, hepatocellular carcinoma was present in some 19, melanoma in roughly 15, renal cell carcinoma in 9 and head and neck cancer in 9. In the dose-escalation cohort, 82.7% of patients were male, and the mean age was approximately 55 years, with a range of roughly 20 to 85. Prior anti-PD-1, anti-PD-L1 or anti-CTLA-4 therapy was permitted, and checkpoint inhibitors had been received by approximately 39% of dose-escalation patients. Three dose-escalation patients achieved partial responses, one with hepatocellular carcinoma and two with cutaneous melanoma. Peripheral TCRbeta sequencing aimed to test whether ivuxolimab altered TCR sequence diversity and caused clonal T-cell expansion. The paper reports the monotherapy dose-escalation portion (N of about 50 patients) of the phase I ivuxolimab trial.

The CDR3 sequence holds 14 residues, the cysteine and phenylalanine included. The retained sequence is limited to the CDR3, 42 bases, with the frame set at the first base. V gives up 2 bases and J gives up 2 bases, and the segment between their germline ends measures 11 bases. Taken from the germline V gene (reference sequence), the CDR1 and CDR2 loops are SGHNT and YYREEE. For sequencing of the TCRbeta CDR3 region, genomic DNA was extracted from the sorted cells. The immunoSEQ Assay was used for sequencing of TCRbeta CDR3 regions. TCRdb mirrors the immuneACCESS table, restricted to in-frame sequences. Some clones are absent from its copies; in checked studies, under half trace to an unresolved V gene, and the reason for the others is unknown. This sample gives approximately 74,000 clones in total; roughly 90% of them show up just once. In total, the top ten clones hold 0.45% to 0.55% of the sample.

Beyond this particular receptor, the publication reports: Low levels of normalized T-cell clonal expansion were also seen in some patients who did not respond. After ivuxolimab, more expanded clones were found on average in CD8+ T cells than in CD4+ T cells. In partial responders in the 0.1-3.0 mg/kg groups, normalized peripheral clonal expansion was found to be among the lowest, especially among CD8+ T cells. Which antigens the clonally expanded peripheral T cells were specific for was not determined. At doses of 0.1 to 3.0 mg/kg, clonal expansion of both CD4+ and CD8+ blood T cells was observed from baseline to week 6.

The source of this sequence is an adult with an advanced solid tumor such as melanoma, head and neck, liver or kidney cancer. The V and J genes are TRBV5-4 and TRBJ2-7; the D gene remains uncertain. The sequenced sample was CD4+ or CD8+ T cells sorted from blood, obtained in a trial of the OX40 agonist ivuxolimab. CDR3 loop: CASSLQGRPYEQYF. The DNA sequence reads TGTGCCAGCAGCTTACAAGGTCGACCCTACGAGCAGTACTTC.